This T cell receptor beta chain was profiled in a study of cytomegalovirus exposure and HLA in healthy donors. Findings and caveats of the study: The investigators catalogued some 160 TCR beta chains as cytomegalovirus-associated.

Germline CDR1 SGHRS, CDR2 YFSETQ. The CDR3 consists of 14 residues. Trimming took off 3 bases at V and 0 bases at J, with 9 bases between the two ends. Details on this clone: The antigen is unknown.

Vbeta (60) and Jbeta (13) primers were used in the PCR. The method was immunoSEQ multiplex PCR; TCRdb's version includes in-frame clones alone and lacks a portion of them. Counted here are 180,000 or so clones, roughly 74% occurring once; the ten biggest clones make up 2.5% to 3%. The clonotype was recovered from a female donor in good health and CMV-seronegative. What was sequenced was PBMCs. The V and J genes are TRBV5-1 and TRBJ1-1; D possibly corresponds to TRBD1 (5 bases). CDR3 sequence: CASSWMTVNTEAFF. CDR3 nucleotides: TGCGCCAGCAGCTGGATGACAGTGAACACTGAAGCTTTCTTT. Looking up the rest from reference TRBV5-1 and TRBJ1-1 gives the full variable domain: KAGVTQTPRYLIKTRGQQVTLSCSPISGHRSVSWYQQTPGQGLQFLFEYFSETQRNKGNFPGRFSGRQFSNSRSEMNVSTLELGDSALYLCASSWMTVNTEAFFGQGTRLTVV.